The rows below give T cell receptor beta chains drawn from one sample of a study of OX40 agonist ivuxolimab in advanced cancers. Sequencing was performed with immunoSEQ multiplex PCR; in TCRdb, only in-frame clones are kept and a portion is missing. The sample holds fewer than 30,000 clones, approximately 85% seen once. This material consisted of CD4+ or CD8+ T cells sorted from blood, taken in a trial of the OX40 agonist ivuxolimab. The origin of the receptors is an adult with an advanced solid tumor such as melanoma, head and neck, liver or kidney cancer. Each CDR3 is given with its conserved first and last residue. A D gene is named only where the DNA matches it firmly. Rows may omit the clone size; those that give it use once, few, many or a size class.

CDR3aa: CASSVAFAGGATQYF
CDR3nt: TGTGCCAGCAGCGTAGCGTTTGCGGGGGGGGCGACCCAGTACTTC
abundance: NA
v_gene: TRBV9
d_gene: TRBD2
j_gene: TRBJ2-5

CDR3aa: CASSPGQGSSYEQYF
CDR3nt: TGTGCCAGCAGCCCGGGACAGGGGAGCTCCTACGAGCAGTACTTC
abundance: NA
v_gene: TRBV7-8
d_gene: TRBD1
j_gene: TRBJ2-7

CDR3aa: CASSDRASYEQYF
CDR3nt: TGTGCCAGCAGCGACAGGGCAAGCTACGAGCAGTACTTC
abundance: NA
v_gene: TRBV2
d_gene: TRBD1
j_gene: TRBJ2-7

CDR3aa: CASQSGGQGYTF
CDR3nt: TGTGCCAGTCAGAGCGGGGGGCAAGGCTACACCTTC
abundance: NA
v_gene: TRBV27
d_gene: NA
j_gene: TRBJ1-2

CDR3aa: CASSPGTANTEAFF
CDR3nt: TGTGCCAGTAGTCCCGGGACAGCGAACACTGAAGCTTTCTTT
abundance: NA
v_gene: TRBV19
d_gene: TRBD1
j_gene: TRBJ1-1

CDR3aa: CASTTQAIGGYTF
CDR3nt: TGTGCCAGCACCACTCAGGCGATTGGGGGCTACACCTTC
abundance: NA
v_gene: TRBV6-1
d_gene: NA
j_gene: TRBJ1-2

CDR3aa: CASSLIHGQGASTGELFF
CDR3nt: TGTGCCAGCAGCTTAATCCATGGACAGGGGGCGAGTACCGGGGAGCTGTTTTTT
abundance: few
v_gene: TRBV7-3
d_gene: TRBD1
j_gene: TRBJ2-2

CDR3aa: CASSPTVTWPNTEAFF
CDR3nt: TGTGCCAGCAGCCCCACGGTTACATGGCCGAACACTGAAGCTTTCTTT
abundance: NA
v_gene: TRBV7-9
d_gene: NA
j_gene: TRBJ1-1

CDR3aa: CASSYGQGGIIQYF
CDR3nt: TGTGCCAGCAGTTACGGACAGGGGGGCATCATTCAGTACTTC
abundance: NA
v_gene: TRBV7-9
d_gene: TRBD1
j_gene: TRBJ2-4

CDR3aa: CASSPSFGGNTEAFF
CDR3nt: TGTGCCAGCAGTCCATCTTTTGGGGGGAACACTGAAGCTTTCTTT
abundance: NA
v_gene: TRBV28
d_gene: NA
j_gene: TRBJ1-1

CDR3aa: CASSEFGGLNSPLHF
CDR3nt: TGTGCCAGCAGTGAATTTGGGGGACTTAATTCACCCCTCCACTTT
abundance: NA
v_gene: TRBV25-1
d_gene: NA
j_gene: TRBJ1-6

CDR3aa: CASSYRGLGDGYTF
CDR3nt: TGTGCCAGCAGTTACCGAGGCCTGGGGGATGGCTACACCTTC
abundance: NA
v_gene: TRBV6-6
d_gene: NA
j_gene: TRBJ1-2

CDR3aa: CASSLTSGVYQETQYF
CDR3nt: TGTGCCAGCAGCCTAACTAGCGGGGTGTACCAAGAGACCCAGTACTTC
abundance: NA
v_gene: TRBV7-2
d_gene: TRBD2
j_gene: TRBJ2-5

CDR3aa: CATSRVGSLEQYF
CDR3nt: TGTGCCACCAGCAGAGTTGGTTCTCTCGAGCAGTACTTC
abundance: NA
v_gene: TRBV15
d_gene: NA
j_gene: TRBJ2-7

CDR3aa: CASSLRQPHYGYTF
CDR3nt: TGTGCCAGCAGTTTAAGGCAGCCACACTATGGCTACACCTTC
abundance: NA
v_gene: TRBV28
d_gene: NA
j_gene: TRBJ1-2

CDR3aa: CASSQDSGTGFEKLFF
CDR3nt: TGTGCCAGCAGCCAAGACTCCGGGACAGGGTTTGAAAAACTGTTTTTT
abundance: NA
v_gene: TRBV4-2
d_gene: TRBD1
j_gene: TRBJ1-4

CDR3aa: CASSHLNLEAFF
CDR3nt: TGCGCCAGCAGCCACCTCAACTTGGAAGCTTTCTTT
abundance: NA
v_gene: TRBV4-1
d_gene: NA
j_gene: TRBJ1-1

CDR3aa: CASIRDRGSNQPQHF
CDR3nt: TGTGCCAGCATTCGAGACAGGGGAAGCAATCAGCCCCAGCATTTT
abundance: NA
v_gene: TRBV2
d_gene: TRBD1
j_gene: TRBJ1-5

CDR3aa: CASSVTGAQETQYF
CDR3nt: TGTGCCAGCAGTGTTACAGGAGCCCAAGAGACCCAGTACTTC
abundance: NA
v_gene: TRBV6-5
d_gene: NA
j_gene: TRBJ2-5

CDR3aa: CASSLAVQDDAGTEAFF
CDR3nt: TGCGCCAGCAGCTTGGCCGTTCAGGATGATGCGGGCACTGAAGCTTTCTTT
abundance: NA
v_gene: TRBV5-1
d_gene: NA
j_gene: TRBJ1-1

CDR3aa: CASSRRGAEYTGELFF
CDR3nt: TGTGCCAGCAGCCGGAGGGGGGCGGAGTACACCGGGGAGCTGTTTTTT
abundance: NA
v_gene: TRBV7-9
d_gene: NA
j_gene: TRBJ2-2

CDR3aa: CASSLGSGGASREQFF
CDR3nt: TGTGCCAGCAGCTTGGGGTCGGGGGGGGCCTCCCGTGAGCAGTTCTTC
abundance: NA
v_gene: TRBV7-6
d_gene: TRBD2
j_gene: TRBJ2-1

CDR3aa: CASSPWDRAFGNTIYF
CDR3nt: TGTGCCAGCAGTCCTTGGGACAGGGCGTTCGGAAACACCATATATTTT
abundance: NA
v_gene: TRBV28
d_gene: TRBD1
j_gene: TRBJ1-3

CDR3aa: CASSVAGAESYNEQFF
CDR3nt: TGTGCCAGCAGCGTAGCGGGGGCAGAATCCTACAATGAGCAGTTCTTC
abundance: NA
v_gene: TRBV9
d_gene: NA
j_gene: TRBJ2-1

CDR3aa: CASRYRGLNTGELFF
CDR3nt: TGTGCCAGCAGGTACAGGGGGCTTAACACCGGGGAGCTGTTTTTT
abundance: NA
v_gene: TRBV27
d_gene: TRBD1
j_gene: TRBJ2-2

CDR3aa: CASSPEVREGGEKLFF
CDR3nt: TGTGCCAGCAGCCCTGAAGTTAGGGAGGGTGGTGAAAAACTGTTTTTT
abundance: once
v_gene: TRBV7-2
d_gene: NA
j_gene: TRBJ1-4

CDR3aa: CASSSSVQEPNYGYTF
CDR3nt: TGTGCCAGCAGCTCAAGCGTTCAGGAACCAAACTATGGCTACACCTTC
abundance: NA
v_gene: TRBV7-9
d_gene: NA
j_gene: TRBJ1-2

CDR3aa: CASSIPRDITRSNTGELFF
CDR3nt: TGTGCCAGTAGTATTCCGCGGGACATAACTAGGTCGAACACCGGGGAGCTGTTTTTT
abundance: once
v_gene: TRBV19
d_gene: NA
j_gene: TRBJ2-2

CDR3aa: CASSPKSASYEQYF
CDR3nt: TGTGCCAGCAGTCCGAAGTCTGCCTCCTACGAGCAGTACTTC
abundance: NA
v_gene: TRBV28
d_gene: NA
j_gene: TRBJ2-7

CDR3aa: CASSPQSPQRTEAFF
CDR3nt: TGTGCCAGCAGTCCTCAGTCCCCTCAGCGCACTGAAGCTTTCTTT
abundance: NA
v_gene: TRBV27
d_gene: NA
j_gene: TRBJ1-1

CDR3aa: CAWSLSANQPQHF
CDR3nt: TGTGCCTGGAGTTTGTCTGCAAATCAGCCCCAGCATTTT
abundance: NA
v_gene: TRBV30
d_gene: NA
j_gene: TRBJ1-5

CDR3aa: CASSPTRAGGNYGYTF
CDR3nt: TGCGCCAGCAGCCCCACGAGGGCAGGGGGAAACTATGGCTACACCTTC
abundance: few
v_gene: TRBV4-1
d_gene: TRBD1
j_gene: TRBJ1-2

CDR3aa: CASGLGTGAVGELFF
CDR3nt: TGTGCTAGTGGTTTGGGGACAGGGGCGGTCGGGGAGCTGTTTTTT
abundance: NA
v_gene: TRBV12-5
d_gene: TRBD1
j_gene: TRBJ2-2

CDR3aa: CASSEPGGGVSLEQYF
CDR3nt: TGTGCCAGCAGTGAGCCGGGTGGGGGGGTTTCGCTCGAGCAGTACTTC
abundance: few
v_gene: TRBV6-1
d_gene: TRBD2
j_gene: TRBJ2-7

CDR3aa: CASSYWASGGPNEQYF
CDR3nt: TGTGCCAGCAGTTACTGGGCTAGCGGGGGGCCCAACGAGCAGTACTTC
abundance: NA
v_gene: TRBV6-5
d_gene: TRBD2
j_gene: TRBJ2-7